This passage covers 13 T cell receptor beta chains from one sample sequenced in a study of blood T cell repertoires in COVID-19 (dated by TCRdb to about 2020). Library preparation employed the immunoSEQ multiplex PCR assay. Not all clones reach the TCRdb copy of this immuneACCESS table, which keeps in-frame sequences only. Checked studies attribute under half of the gap to unresolved V genes and leave the rest unexplained. In all, the sample holds about 170,000 clones, and around 86% of those were seen once. In total, the top ten clones hold 2.5% to 3% of the sample. The source material was peripheral blood. These receptors all come from a woman of 80 years or more with COVID-19, enrolled during active disease.

This clone was detected only once. One end of the junction is discordant with germline, which a read error may explain. The chain uses TRBV7-9 and TRBJ2-1; 9 nucleotides agree with TRBD2. CDR3 size: 18 residues. Germline CDR1 and CDR2: SEHNR and FQNEAQ (reference sequence). The CDR3 bases are TGTGCCAGCACCTTAACTCCAACCGGACTAGCGAACTACAATGAGCAGTTCTTC. Its protein is CASTLTPTGLANYNEQFF.

J is TRBJ2-2 and V is TRBV9; 9 bases agree with TRBD2. The trim removed 0 bases at V and 1 base at J, leaving 1 base unmatched. There are 16 residues in the CDR3. CDR1 is SGDLS and CDR2 is YYNGEE in the germline V gene. Written as DNA, the CDR3 is TGTGCCAGCAGCGTAGTTAGCGGGAGGAACACCGGGGAGCTGTTTTTT. Its translation: CASSVVSGRNTGELFF.

V and J are TRBV11-2 and TRBJ2-1; D remains ambiguous. This CDR3 comprises 16 residues. The germline CDR1 and CDR2 sequences are SGHAT and FQNNGV. The germline V and J ends were trimmed by 3 bases and 0 bases, with 12 bases remaining between them. CDR3 sequence reads: CASSFTTGSSYNEQFF. DNA of the CDR3: TGTGCCAGCAGCTTCACTACGGGTAGCTCCTACAATGAGCAGTTCTTC.

This clone was observed once. The genes are TRBV6-1 and TRBJ2-3; D possibly corresponds to TRBD1 (6 bases). CDR1 is MNHNS, CDR2 SASEGT, per germline. The germline V and J ends were trimmed by 2 bases and 2 bases, with 17 bases remaining between them. The CDR3 loop spans 17 amino acids. This CDR3 reads CASSEPMTGFYTDTQYF. The CDR3 coding sequence is TGTGCCAGCAGTGAACCGATGACAGGTTTTTACACAGATACGCAGTATTTT.

V is TRBV24-1 and J is TRBJ2-5; D is possibly TRBD1 (6 bases). Trimming removed 3 bases at V and 2 bases at J, with 9 bases between. CDR1 is KGHDR and CDR2 is SFDVKD in the germline V gene. CDR3 size: 14 residues. The CDR3 protein is CATSDHDRQETQYF. The DNA for the CDR3 is TGTGCCACCAGTGATCACGACAGGCAAGAGACCCAGTACTTC.

The genes are TRBV4-1 and TRBJ2-6, with 10 bases identical to TRBD2. Germline CDR1 and CDR2: MGHRA and YSYEKL. Trimming cost V 1 base and J 2 bases; bases outside gene matches: 11. This CDR3 spans 20 amino acids. The CDR3 sequence: CASSQVGLAGVRAGANVLTF. Here the CDR3 DNA reads TGCGCCAGCAGCCAAGTGGGGCTAGCGGGAGTAAGGGCTGGGGCCAACGTCCTGACTTTC.

The chain combines TRBV7-2 with TRBJ1-5; D may be TRBD1 (6 bases). This CDR3 spans 16 amino acids. Trimming pared 1 base from V and 5 bases from J, leaving 15 bases between. Germline V lookup: CDR1 SGHTA, CDR2 FQGNSA. CDR3 protein: CASSLVGTNSDQPQHF. CDR3 nucleotides: TGTGCCAGCAGCTTAGTTGGGACAAACTCGGATCAGCCCCAGCATTTT.

The genes are TRBV5-1 and TRBJ2-7; TRBD2 is a possible D gene (6 bases). Looked up from germline, CDR1 is SGHRS and CDR2 is YFSETQ. This CDR3 region has 14 residues. V lost 4 bases to trimming and J lost 3 bases, with 14 bases between them. CDR3: CASSRLDPLYEQYF. The CDR3 coding sequence is TGCGCCAGCAGCCGACTAGATCCACTCTACGAGCAGTACTTC.

V usage is TRBV2 and J usage is TRBJ2-3; D is undetermined. Trimming pared 4 bases from V and 2 bases from J, leaving 7 bases between. Germline V gene lookup returns CDR1 SNHLY and CDR2 FYNNEI. The CDR3 is 13 residues long. Here the CDR3 DNA reads TGTGCCAGCAGTGTGGCCATCACAGATACGCAGTATTTT. Protein sequence: CASSVAITDTQYF.

CDR3: CASSSPVRDTEAFF. In nucleotides, the CDR3 is TGTGCCAGCAGCTCCCCGGTGAGGGACACTGAAGCTTTCTTT. The rearrangement uses TRBV7-2 and TRBJ1-1; D gene ambiguous. The germline gives CDR1 SGHTA, CDR2 FQGNSA. Trimming stripped 4 bases from V and 3 bases from J, with 12 bases between. The CDR3 runs to 14 residues.

The chain carries TRBV19 and TRBJ1-4; unclear D gene. The V gene lost 2 bases and the J gene lost 5 bases, with 12 bases spanning the gap. This CDR3 has 15 residues. The V gene's germline CDR1 is LNHDA and CDR2 SQIVND (reference sequence). The CDR3 nucleotides read TGTGCCAGTAGTATAATGGAGAACTTCAATGAAAAACTGTTTTTT. Its protein product is CASSIMENFNEKLFF.

The chain uses TRBV18 and TRBJ2-7; maybe TRBD2 (6 bases). The germline CDR1 and CDR2 sequences are KGHSH and LQKENI. The CDR3 is made up of 13 amino acids. The V and J ends lost 6 bases and 6 bases respectively, with 15 bases between them. The CDR3 is CASSSTRILEQYF. The CDR3 DNA is TGTGCCAGCTCTTCGACTAGGATACTCGAGCAGTACTTC.

The DNA for the CDR3 is TGTGCCAGCAGCCAATTTCAGGGGTCGATAAACGAGCAGTACTTC. It is translated as CASSQFQGSINEQYF. The chain has TRBV3-1 (or the pseudogene TRBV3-2) and TRBJ2-7, with D possibly matching TRBD1 (6 bases). Trimming left V 2 bases short and J 5 bases short, with 16 bases between. The CDR3 is 15 amino acids. The germline gives CDR1 LGHDT, CDR2 YNNKEL (reference sequence).